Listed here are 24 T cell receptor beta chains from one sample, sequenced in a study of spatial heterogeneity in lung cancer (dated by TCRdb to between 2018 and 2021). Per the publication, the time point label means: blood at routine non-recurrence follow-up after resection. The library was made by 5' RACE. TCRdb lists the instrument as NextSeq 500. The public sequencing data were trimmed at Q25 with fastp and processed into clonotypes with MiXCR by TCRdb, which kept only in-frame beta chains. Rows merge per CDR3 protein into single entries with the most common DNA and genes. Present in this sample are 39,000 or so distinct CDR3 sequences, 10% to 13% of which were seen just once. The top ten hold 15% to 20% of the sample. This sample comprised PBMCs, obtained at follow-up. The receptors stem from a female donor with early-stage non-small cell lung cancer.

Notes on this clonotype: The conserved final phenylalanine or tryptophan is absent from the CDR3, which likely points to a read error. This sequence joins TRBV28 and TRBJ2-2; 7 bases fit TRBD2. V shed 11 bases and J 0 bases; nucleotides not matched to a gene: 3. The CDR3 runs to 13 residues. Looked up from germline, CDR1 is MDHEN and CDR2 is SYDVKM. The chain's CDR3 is CAGGEANTGELFL. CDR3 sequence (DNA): TGTGCCGGGGGGGAAGCGAACACCGGGGAGCTGTTTTTA.

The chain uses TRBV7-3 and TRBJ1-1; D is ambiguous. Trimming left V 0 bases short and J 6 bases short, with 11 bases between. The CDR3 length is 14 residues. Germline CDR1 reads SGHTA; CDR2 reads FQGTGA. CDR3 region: CASSLTHTRPEAFF. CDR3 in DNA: TGTGCCAGCAGCTTAACACACACAAGACCTGAAGCTTTCTTT.

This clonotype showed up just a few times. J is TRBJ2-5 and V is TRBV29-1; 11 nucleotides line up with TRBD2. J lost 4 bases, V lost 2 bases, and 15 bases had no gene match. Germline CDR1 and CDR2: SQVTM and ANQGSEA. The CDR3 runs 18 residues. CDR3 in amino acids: CSVESLASGGPGRETQYF. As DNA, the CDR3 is TGCAGCGTTGAATCTCTGGCTAGCGGGGGGCCGGGGAGAGAGACCCAGTACTTC.

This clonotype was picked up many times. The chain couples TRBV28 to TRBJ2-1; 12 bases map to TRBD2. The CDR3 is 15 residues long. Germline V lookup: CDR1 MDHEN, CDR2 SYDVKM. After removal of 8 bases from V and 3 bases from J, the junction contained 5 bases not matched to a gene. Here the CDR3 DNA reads TGTGCCAGCCAGACTAGCGGGGGTATCTACAATGAGCAGTTCTTC. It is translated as CASQTSGGIYNEQFF.

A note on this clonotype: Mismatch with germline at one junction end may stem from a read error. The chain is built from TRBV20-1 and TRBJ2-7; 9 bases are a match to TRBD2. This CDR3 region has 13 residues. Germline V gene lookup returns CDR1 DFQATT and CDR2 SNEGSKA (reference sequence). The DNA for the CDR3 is TGCAGTGCCAGAGCGGGGGGCCCCCCCGAGCAGTACTTC. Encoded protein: CSARAGGPPEQYF.

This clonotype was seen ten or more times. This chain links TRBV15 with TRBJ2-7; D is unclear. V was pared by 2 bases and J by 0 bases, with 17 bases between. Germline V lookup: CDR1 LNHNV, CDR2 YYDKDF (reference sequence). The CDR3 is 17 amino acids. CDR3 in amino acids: CATSRSSFLRSSYEQYF. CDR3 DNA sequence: TGTGCCACCAGCAGATCTTCTTTCCTTCGAAGCTCCTACGAGCAGTACTTC.

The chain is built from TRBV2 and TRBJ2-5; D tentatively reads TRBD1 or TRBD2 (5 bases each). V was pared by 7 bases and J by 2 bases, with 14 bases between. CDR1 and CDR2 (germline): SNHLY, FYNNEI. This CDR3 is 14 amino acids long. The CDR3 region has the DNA TGTGCCAGCACACAGTTAGAGGGGCAAGAGACCCAGTACTTC. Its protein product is CASTQLEGQETQYF.

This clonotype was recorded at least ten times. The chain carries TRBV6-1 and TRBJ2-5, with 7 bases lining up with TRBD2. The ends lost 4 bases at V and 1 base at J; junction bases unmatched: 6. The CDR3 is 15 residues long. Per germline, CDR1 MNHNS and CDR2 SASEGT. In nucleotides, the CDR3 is TGTGCCAGCAGTGTTGCGGGGGTTAGCCAAGAGACCCAGTACTTC. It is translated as CASSVAGVSQETQYF.

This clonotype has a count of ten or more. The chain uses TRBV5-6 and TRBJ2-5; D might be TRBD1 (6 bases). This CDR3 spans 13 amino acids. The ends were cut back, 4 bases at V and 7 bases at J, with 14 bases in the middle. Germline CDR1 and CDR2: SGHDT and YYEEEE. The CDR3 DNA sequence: TGTGCCAGCAGCCCAGGGGCTCGGGGGACCCAGTACTTC. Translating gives CASSPGARGTQYF.

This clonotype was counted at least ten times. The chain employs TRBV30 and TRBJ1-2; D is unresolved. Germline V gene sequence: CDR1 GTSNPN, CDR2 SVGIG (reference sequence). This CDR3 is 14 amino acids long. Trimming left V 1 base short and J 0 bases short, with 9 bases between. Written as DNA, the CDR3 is TGTGCCTGGAGTGAAGGCAGGTCTAACTATGGCTACACCTTC. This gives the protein CAWSEGRSNYGYTF.

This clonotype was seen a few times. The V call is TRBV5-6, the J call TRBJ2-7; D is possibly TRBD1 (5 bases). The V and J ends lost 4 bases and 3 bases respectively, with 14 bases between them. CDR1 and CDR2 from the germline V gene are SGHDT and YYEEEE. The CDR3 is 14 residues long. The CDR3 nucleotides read TGTGCCAGCAGCCTACCCGGACAAGTCTACGAGCAGTACTTC. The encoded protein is CASSLPGQVYEQYF.

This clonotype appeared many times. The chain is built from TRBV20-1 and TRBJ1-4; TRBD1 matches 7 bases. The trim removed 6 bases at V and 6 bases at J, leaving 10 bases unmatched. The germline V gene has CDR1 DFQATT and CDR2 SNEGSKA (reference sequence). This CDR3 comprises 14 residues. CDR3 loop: CSANRGLGDEKLFF. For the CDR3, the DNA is TGCAGTGCGAACAGGGGTTTGGGTGATGAAAAACTGTTTTTT.

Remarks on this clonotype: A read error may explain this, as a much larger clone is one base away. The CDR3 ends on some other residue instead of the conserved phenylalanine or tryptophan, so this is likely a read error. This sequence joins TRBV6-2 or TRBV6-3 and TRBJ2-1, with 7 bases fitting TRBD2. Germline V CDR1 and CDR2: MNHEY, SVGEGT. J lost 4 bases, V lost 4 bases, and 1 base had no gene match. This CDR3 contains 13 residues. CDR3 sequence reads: CASSWGGYNEQFS. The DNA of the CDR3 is TGTGCCAGCAGTTGGGGGGGTTACAATGAGCAGTTCTCC.

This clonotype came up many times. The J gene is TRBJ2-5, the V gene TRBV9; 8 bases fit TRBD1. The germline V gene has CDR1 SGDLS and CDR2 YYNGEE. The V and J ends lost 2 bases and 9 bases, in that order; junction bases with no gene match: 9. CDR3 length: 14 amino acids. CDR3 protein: CASSVGTGREAQYF. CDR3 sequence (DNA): TGTGCCAGCAGCGTCGGGACAGGACGCGAGGCCCAGTACTTC.

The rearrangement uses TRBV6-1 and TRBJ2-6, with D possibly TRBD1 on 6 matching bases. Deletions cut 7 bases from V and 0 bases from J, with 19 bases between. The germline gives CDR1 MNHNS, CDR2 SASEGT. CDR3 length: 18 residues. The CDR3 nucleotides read TGTGCCAGCATGCTCAGACAGGAACTCCCCTCTGGGGCCAACGTCCTGACTTTC. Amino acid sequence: CASMLRQELPSGANVLTF.

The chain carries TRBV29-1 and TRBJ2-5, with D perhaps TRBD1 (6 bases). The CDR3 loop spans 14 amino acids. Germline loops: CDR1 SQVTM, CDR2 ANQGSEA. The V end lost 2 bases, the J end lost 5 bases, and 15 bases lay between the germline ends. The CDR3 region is CSVEYGQGSETQYF. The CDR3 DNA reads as TGCAGCGTTGAATACGGGCAGGGGAGTGAGACCCAGTACTTC.

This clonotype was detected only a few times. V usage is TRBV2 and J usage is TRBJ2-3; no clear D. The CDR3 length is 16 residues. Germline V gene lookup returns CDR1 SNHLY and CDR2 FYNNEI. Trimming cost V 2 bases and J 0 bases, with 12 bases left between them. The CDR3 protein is CASSEWYSTSTDTQYF. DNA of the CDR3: TGTGCCAGCAGTGAATGGTATTCCACTAGCACAGATACGCAGTATTTT. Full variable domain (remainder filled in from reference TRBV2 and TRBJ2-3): EPEVTQTPSHQVTQMGQEVILRCVPISNHLYFYWYRQILGQKVEFLVSFYNNEISEKSEIFDDQFSVERPDGSNFTLKIRSTKLEDSAMYFCASSEWYSTSTDTQYFGPGTRLTVL.

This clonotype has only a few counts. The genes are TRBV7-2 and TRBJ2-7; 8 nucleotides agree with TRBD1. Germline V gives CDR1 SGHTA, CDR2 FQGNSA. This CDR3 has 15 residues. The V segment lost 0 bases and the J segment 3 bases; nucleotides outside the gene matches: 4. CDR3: CASSLADRAFYEQYF. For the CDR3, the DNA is TGTGCCAGCAGCTTAGCGGACAGGGCGTTCTACGAGCAGTACTTC.

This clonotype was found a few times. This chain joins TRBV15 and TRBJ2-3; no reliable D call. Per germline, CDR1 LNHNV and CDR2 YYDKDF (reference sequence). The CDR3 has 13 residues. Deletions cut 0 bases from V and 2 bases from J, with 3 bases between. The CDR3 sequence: CATSRDPTDTQYF. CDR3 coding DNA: TGTGCCACCAGCAGAGATCCCACAGATACGCAGTATTTT. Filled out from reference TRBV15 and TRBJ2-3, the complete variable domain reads DAMVIQNPRYQVTQFGKPVTLSCSQTLNHNVMYWYQQKSSQAPKLLFHYYDKDFNNEADTPDNFQSRRPNTSFCFLDIRSPGLGDTAMYLCATSRDPTDTQYFGPGTRLTVL.

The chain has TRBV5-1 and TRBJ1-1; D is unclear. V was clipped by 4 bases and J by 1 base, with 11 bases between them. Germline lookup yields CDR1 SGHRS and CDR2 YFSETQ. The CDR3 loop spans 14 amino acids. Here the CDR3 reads CASSIPTTNTEAFF. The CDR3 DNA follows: TGCGCCAGCAGCATACCGACAACGAACACTGAAGCTTTCTTT. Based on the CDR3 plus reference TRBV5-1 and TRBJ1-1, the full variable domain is KAGVTQTPRYLIKTRGQQVTLSCSPISGHRSVSWYQQTPGQGLQFLFEYFSETQRNKGNFPGRFSGRQFSNSRSEMNVSTLELGDSALYLCASSIPTTNTEAFFGQGTRLTVV.

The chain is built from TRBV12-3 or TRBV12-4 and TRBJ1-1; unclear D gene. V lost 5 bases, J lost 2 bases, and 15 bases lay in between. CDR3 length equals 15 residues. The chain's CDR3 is CASSPWLGVNTEAFF. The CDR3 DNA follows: TGTGCCAGCAGTCCCTGGTTGGGCGTCAACACTGAAGCTTTCTTT.

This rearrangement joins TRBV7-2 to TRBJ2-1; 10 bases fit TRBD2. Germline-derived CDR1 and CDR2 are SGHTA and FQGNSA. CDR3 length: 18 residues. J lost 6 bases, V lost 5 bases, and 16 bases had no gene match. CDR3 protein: CASSAASGGGEKSNEQFF. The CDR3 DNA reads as TGTGCCAGCAGCGCCGCTAGCGGGGGCGGTGAGAAGTCCAATGAGCAGTTCTTC. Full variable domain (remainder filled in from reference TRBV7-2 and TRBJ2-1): GAGVSQSPSNKVTEKGKDVELRCDPISGHTALYWYRQSLGQGLEFLIYFQGNSAPDKSGLPSDRFSAERTGGSVSTLTIQRTQQEDSAVYLCASSAASGGGEKSNEQFFGPGTRLTVL.

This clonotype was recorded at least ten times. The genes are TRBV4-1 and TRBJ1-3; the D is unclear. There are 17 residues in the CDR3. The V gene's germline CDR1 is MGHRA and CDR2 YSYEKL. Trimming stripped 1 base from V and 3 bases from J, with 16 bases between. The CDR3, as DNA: TGCGCCAGCAGCCAAGTGGACCTTGTAAGTTTTGGAAACACCATATATTTT. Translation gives CASSQVDLVSFGNTIYF.

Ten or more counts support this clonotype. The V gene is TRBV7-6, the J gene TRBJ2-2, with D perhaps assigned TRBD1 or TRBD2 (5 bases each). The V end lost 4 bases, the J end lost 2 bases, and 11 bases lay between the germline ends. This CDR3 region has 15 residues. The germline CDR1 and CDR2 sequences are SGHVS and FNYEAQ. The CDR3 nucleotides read TGTGCCAGCAGCTCCGGGGCAGGAAACACCGGGGAGCTGTTTTTT. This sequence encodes CASSSGAGNTGELFF.